This T cell receptor (beta chain) was retrieved from a study of T-cell reconstitution after alpha-beta-depleted transplantation in children. Notes on the study in general: T cells produced anew were the main source of T-cell counts and diversity one year after transplant. Several hundred expanded graft clones reportedly supplied alpha-beta T cells about two months after transplant.

For this clonotype: No antigen is known for it.

CDR3 length equals 18 residues. Trimming at V came to 4 bases and at J to 0 bases, leaving 9 bases not matched to a gene. Germline V gives CDR1 LGHDT, CDR2 YNNKEL (reference sequence). Construction of the TCRbeta library involved unique molecular identifiers. TCRdb re-called the PCR reads through MiXCR, storing one row per CDR3 protein. Of about 250,000 distinct CDR3 sequences in the sample, 20% to 30% were seen once. This receptor was obtained from a female patient under 10 years old who had a stem cell transplant for congenital amegakaryocytic thrombocytopenia, so the T cells may come from the graft donor. The chain couples TRBV3-1 to TRBJ2-6, with 7 positions matching TRBD1. The sample was PBMCs, mostly from graft donor cells, taken 360 days after TCRalphabeta/CD19-depleted stem cell transplant. CDR3 bases: TGTGCCAGCAGCCCTTGGACAGGCTATAACTCTGGGGCCAACGTCCTGACTTTC. This codes for CASSPWTGYNSGANVLTF. The full variable domain, rest sourced from reference TRBV3-1 and TRBJ2-6, is DTAVSQTPKYLVTQMGNDKSIKCEQNLGHDTMYWYKQDSKKFLKIMFSYNNKELIINETVPNRFSPKSPDKAHLNLHINSLELGDSAVYFCASSPWTGYNSGANVLTFGAGSRLTVL.